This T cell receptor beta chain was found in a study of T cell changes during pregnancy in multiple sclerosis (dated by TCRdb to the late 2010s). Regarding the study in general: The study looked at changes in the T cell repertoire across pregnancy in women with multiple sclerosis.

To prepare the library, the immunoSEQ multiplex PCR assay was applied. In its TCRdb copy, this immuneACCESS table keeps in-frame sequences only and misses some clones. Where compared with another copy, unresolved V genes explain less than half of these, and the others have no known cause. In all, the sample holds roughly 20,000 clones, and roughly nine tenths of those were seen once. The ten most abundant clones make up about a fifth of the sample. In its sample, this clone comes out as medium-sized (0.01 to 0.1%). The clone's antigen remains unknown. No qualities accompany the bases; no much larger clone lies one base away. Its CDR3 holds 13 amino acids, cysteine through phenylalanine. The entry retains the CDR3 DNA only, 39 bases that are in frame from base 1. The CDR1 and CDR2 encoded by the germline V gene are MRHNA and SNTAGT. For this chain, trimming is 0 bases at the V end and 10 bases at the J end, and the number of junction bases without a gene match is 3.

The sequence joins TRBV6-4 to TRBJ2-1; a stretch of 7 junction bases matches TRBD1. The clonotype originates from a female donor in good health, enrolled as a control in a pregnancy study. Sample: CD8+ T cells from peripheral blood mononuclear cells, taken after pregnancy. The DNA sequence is TGTGCCAGCAGTGACTCTGACAGGGCCGAGCAGTTCTTC. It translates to CASSDSDRAEQFF.